This T cell receptor beta chain was captured in a study of CD8+CD57+ T cells in acquired aplastic anemia. About the study: When averaged, DNA from sorted CD4+ and CD8+ cells came to 3 to 3.5 ug.

The TCR beta profiling, which covered VDJ combination and CDR3 sequence, was carried out using genomic DNA as the template. Each CDR3 protein gets one entry after TCRdb re-called the reads with MiXCR. In the table there are around 430,000 distinct CDR3 sequences, over 25% of which are singletons. As to this clonotype: A much larger clone sits a single nucleotide away, making a read error possible.

Selection for sequencing was limited to patients who had shown CD8+CD57+ cell expansion by flow cytometry. The germline V gene encodes CDR1 SEHNR and CDR2 FQNEAQ (reference sequence). The CDR3 is 13 residues long. The genes are TRBV7-9 and TRBJ1-2; tentatively, D is TRBD1 (5 bases). The specimen sequenced was sorted CD4+, CD8+, or CD8+CD57+ T cells (not recorded which) from PBMCs. The clonotype originates from a human donor with aplastic anemia. The CDR3 loop is CTSSLGRVSDYTF. The CDR3 DNA follows: TGTACCAGCAGCTTAGGCAGGGTGTCTGACTACACCTTC.